This TCR beta chain came from a study of T cells in Graves' hyperthyroidism and ophthalmopathy. RNA transcripts were the template for amplifying TCR beta CDR3 regions. With the HTBI primer set, the TCR CDR3 went through a first round of RT-PCR. TCRdb re-derived calls from the multiplex PCR reads in MiXCR, one entry per CDR3 protein. Here the sample spans about 640,000 distinct CDR3 sequences, less than 25% being singletons. Germline CDR1 is SGHDT and CDR2 is YYEEEE. After removal of 3 bases from V and 4 bases from J, the junction contained 9 bases not matched to a gene. The CDR3 consists of 16 residues.

The sequenced sample was blood. The clonotype comes from a young man with Graves' ophthalmopathy. The chain recombines TRBV5-6 with TRBJ1-2; 10 bases agree with TRBD1. The chain's CDR3 is CASSYPYGTGAYGYTF. The CDR3 DNA is TGTGCCAGCAGCTACCCCTACGGGACAGGGGCCTATGGCTACACCTTC.